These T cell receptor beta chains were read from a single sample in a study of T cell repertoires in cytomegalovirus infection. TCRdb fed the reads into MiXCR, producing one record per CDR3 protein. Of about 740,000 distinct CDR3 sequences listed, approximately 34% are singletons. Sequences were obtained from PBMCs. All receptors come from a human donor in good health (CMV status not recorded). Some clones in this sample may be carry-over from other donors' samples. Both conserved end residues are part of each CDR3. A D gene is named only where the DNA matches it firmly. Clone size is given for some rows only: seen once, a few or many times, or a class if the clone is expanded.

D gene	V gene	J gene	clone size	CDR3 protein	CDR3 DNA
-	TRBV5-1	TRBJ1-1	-	CASSLLRTNTEAFF	TGCGCCAGCAGCTTGCTCAGGACGAACACTGAAGCTTTCTTT
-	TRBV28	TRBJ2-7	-	CASSPYDMTYEPYF	TGTGCCAGCAGTCCTTATGACATGACCTACGAGCCGTACTTC
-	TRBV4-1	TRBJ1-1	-	CASSQDPLTEAFF	TGCGCCAGCAGCCAAGATCCCCTGACTGAAGCTTTCTTT
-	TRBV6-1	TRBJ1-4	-	CASIHRPPGATNEKLFF	TGTGCCAGCATCCACCGCCCCCCGGGCGCAACTAATGAAAAACTGTTTTTT
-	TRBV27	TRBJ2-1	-	CASSWGGGTEWESYNEQFF	TGTGCCAGCAGTTGGGGGGGGGGGACAGAGTGGGAGTCCTACAATGAGCAGTTCTTC
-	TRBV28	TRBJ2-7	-	CASSSPGTYEQYF	TGTGCCAGCAGTTCCCCAGGGACCTACGAGCAGTACTTC
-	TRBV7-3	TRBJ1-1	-	CASSPVGGVVRVEAFF	TGTGCCAGCAGTCCGGTCGGGGGGGTCGTGCGAGTTGAAGCTTTCTTT
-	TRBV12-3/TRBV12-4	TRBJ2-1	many	CASRGTLGLQQFF	TGTGCCAGCAGGGGCACACTAGGACTACAGCAGTTCTTC
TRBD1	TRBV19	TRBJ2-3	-	CASRGTGGPDTQYF	TGTGCCAGTCGCGGGACAGGAGGGCCGGATACGCAGTATTTT
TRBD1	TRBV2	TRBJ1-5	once	CASSAGQLYNQPQHF	TGTGCCAGCAGTGCGGGACAGCTCTACAATCAGCCCCAGCATTTT
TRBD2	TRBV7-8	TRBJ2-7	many	CASSPHGRAIYEQYF	TGTGCCAGCAGCCCCCATGGGAGGGCCATTTACGAGCAGTACTTC
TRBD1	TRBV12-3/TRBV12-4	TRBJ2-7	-	CASSYPQDRGSYEQYF	TGTGCCAGCAGCTACCCGCAGGACAGGGGTTCCTACGAGCAGTACTTC
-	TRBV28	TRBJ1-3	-	CASSLVEGTGNTIYF	TGTGCCAGCAGTTTAGTAGAGGGGACTGGAAACACCATATATTTT
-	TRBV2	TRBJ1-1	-	CATGVGTTEAFF	TGTGCCACCGGAGTGGGGACCACTGAAGCTTTCTTT
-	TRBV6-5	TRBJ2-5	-	CSSSYFGRTLQETQYF	TGTTCCAGCAGTTACTTCGGCAGAACATTACAAGAGACCCAGTACTTC
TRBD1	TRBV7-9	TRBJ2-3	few	CASGLRAPGQSFADTDTQYF	TGTGCCAGCGGGCTTCGAGCCCCGGGACAGAGTTTCGCGGACACAGATACGCAGTATTTT
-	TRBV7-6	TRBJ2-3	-	CASSLVRQGTQYF	TGTGCCAGCAGCTTAGTTCGGCAGGGTACGCAGTATTTT
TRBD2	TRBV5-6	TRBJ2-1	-	CASSLVAGGPPTSSYNEQFF	TGTGCCAGCAGCTTGGTAGCGGGGGGACCCCCGACCAGCTCCTACAATGAGCAGTTCTTC
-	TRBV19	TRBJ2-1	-	CASRRVSGSPDNEQFF	TGTGCCAGTAGGAGGGTGAGCGGATCTCCCGACAATGAGCAGTTCTTC
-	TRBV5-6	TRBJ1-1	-	CASSRGYAGPLNTEAFF	TGTGCCAGCAGCCGGGGATACGCAGGGCCGCTGAACACTGAAGCTTTCTTT
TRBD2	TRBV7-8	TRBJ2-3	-	CASSSGTIKRGDTQSF	TGTGCCAGCAGCTCCGGGACTATTAAACGAGGGGATACGCAGTCTTTT
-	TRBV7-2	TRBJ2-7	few	CASSLGMVYEQYF	TGTGCCAGCAGCTTAGGAATGGTCTACGAGCAGTACTTC
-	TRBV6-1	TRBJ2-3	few	CASKGYRERTDTQYF	TGTGCCAGCAAGGGATACCGCGAGAGGACAGATACGCAGTATTTT
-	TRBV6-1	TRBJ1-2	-	CASSKGYDTLRSYGYTF	TGTGCCAGCAGTAAAGGATATGACACCCTGAGGAGCTATGGCTACACCTTC
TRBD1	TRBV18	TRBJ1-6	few	CASSSGQGGSPLHF	TGTGCCAGCTCATCGGGACAGGGGGGTTCACCCCTCCACTTT
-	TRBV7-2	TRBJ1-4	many	CASSFSWGDNEKLFF	TGTGCCAGCAGCTTTTCTTGGGGGGATAATGAAAAACTGTTTTTT
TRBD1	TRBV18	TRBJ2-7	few	CASSPQGQGVRRGGEQYF	TGTGCCAGCTCACCCCAAGGACAGGGGGTACGCCGAGGGGGAGAGCAGTACTTC
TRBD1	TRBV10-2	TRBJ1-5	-	CATQTTGGRMSNQPQHF	TGCGCCACCCAAACGACAGGGGGACGGATGAGCAATCAGCCCCAGCATTTT
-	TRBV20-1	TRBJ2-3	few	CSASPRAGTDTQYF	TGCAGTGCTAGTCCAAGGGCTGGCACAGATACGCAGTATTTT
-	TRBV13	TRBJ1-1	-	CASSLVGRYEAFF	TGTGCCAGCAGCTTAGTAGGTCGTTATGAGGCTTTCTTT
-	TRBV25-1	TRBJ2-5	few	CASSEYKGPETQYF	TGTGCCAGCAGTGAATATAAAGGGCCCGAGACCCAGTACTTC
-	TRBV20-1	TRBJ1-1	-	CSARDVGRALNTEAFF	TGCAGTGCTAGAGATGTGGGCCGAGCCCTGAACACTGAAGCTTTCTTT
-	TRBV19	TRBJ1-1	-	CASSISGPMNTEAFF	TGTGCCAGTAGTATATCCGGGCCCATGAACACTGAAGCTTTCTTT
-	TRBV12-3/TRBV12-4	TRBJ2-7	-	CASSDGQHSYEQYF	TGTGCCAGCAGTGATGGACAGCATTCCTACGAGCAGTACTTC
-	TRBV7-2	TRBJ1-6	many	CASSLGGRGSPLHF	TGTGCCAGCAGCTTAGGGGGGCGCGGTTCACCCCTCCACTTT
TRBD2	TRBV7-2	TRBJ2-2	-	CASSPGLAGGRVFF	TGTGCCAGCAGCCCGGGACTAGCGGGAGGGAGGGTGTTTTTT
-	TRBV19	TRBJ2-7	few	CASSWTESSYEQYF	TGTGCCAGTAGCTGGACAGAAAGCTCCTACGAGCAGTACTTC
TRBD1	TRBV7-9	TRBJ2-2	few	CASSFGTGDTGELFF	TGTGCCAGCAGCTTTGGGACAGGGGATACCGGGGAGCTGTTTTTT
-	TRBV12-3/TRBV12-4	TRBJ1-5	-	CASSFSANQPQHF	TGTGCCAGCAGTTTTTCGGCCAATCAGCCCCAGCATTTT
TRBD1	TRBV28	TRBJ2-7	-	CASSTTLQGPLSYEQYF	TGTGCCAGCAGCACCACATTACAGGGGCCTCTCTCCTACGAGCAGTACTTC
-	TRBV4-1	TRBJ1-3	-	CASSRKSRDISGNTIYF	TGCGCCAGCAGCCGGAAGAGCAGGGACATATCTGGAAACACCATATATTTT
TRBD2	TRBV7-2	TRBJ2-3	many	CASSLALAGTTDTQYF	TGTGCCAGCAGCTTAGCGCTAGCGGGAACGACAGATACGCAGTATTTT
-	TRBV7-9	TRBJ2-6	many	CASRGYHSGANVLTF	TGTGCCAGCAGAGGGTACCACTCTGGGGCCAACGTCCTGACTTTC
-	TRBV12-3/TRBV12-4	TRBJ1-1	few	CASSLDGYEAFF	TGTGCCAGCAGTTTGGACGGCTATGAAGCTTTCTTT
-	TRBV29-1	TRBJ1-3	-	CSGSTASGNTIYF	TGCAGCGGGTCGACAGCCTCTGGAAACACCATATATTTT
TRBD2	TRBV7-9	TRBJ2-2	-	CASSSIPGLAGGNTGELFF	TGTGCCAGCAGCTCGATACCCGGACTAGCGGGAGGGAACACCGGGGAGCTGTTTTTT
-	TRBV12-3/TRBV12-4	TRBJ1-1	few	CASTVQDEAFF	TGTGCCAGCACCGTACAAGATGAAGCTTTCTTT
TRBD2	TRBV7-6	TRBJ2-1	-	CASSLVTSLALNEQFF	TGTGCCAGCAGCTTAGTGACTAGCCTAGCCTTAAATGAGCAGTTCTTC
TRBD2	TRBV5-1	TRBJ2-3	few	CASSLEGLAGASGDTQYF	TGCGCCAGCAGCTTGGAAGGACTAGCGGGGGCCTCCGGAGATACGCAGTATTTT
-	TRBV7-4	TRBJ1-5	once	CASSLGAEVNQPQHF	TGTGCCAGCAGCTTGGGGGCAGAGGTCAATCAGCCCCAGCATTTT
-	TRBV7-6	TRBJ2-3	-	CASSLGEGVTDTQYF	TGTGCCAGCAGCTTGGGGGAGGGGGTCACAGATACGCAGTATTTT
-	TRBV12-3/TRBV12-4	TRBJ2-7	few	CASSSSAQPYEQYF	TGTGCCAGCAGTTCATCAGCACAGCCCTACGAGCAGTACTTC
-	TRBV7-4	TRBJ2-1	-	CASSFNGGFYNKQFF	TGTGCCAGCAGCTTTAACGGGGGATTCTACAATAAGCAGTTCTTC
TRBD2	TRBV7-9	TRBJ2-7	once	CASSLPGLANYEQYF	TGTGCCAGCAGCCTGCCGGGACTAGCGAACTACGAGCAGTACTTC
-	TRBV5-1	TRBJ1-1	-	CASRLGGGENTEAFF	TGCGCCAGCAGACTCGGAGGAGGGGAGAACACTGAAGCTTTCTTT
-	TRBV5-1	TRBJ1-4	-	CASSLDGQDEKLFF	TGCGCCAGCAGCTTGGATGGGCAGGACGAAAAACTGTTTTTT
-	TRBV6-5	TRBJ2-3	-	CASSYSESQLNRYF	TGTGCCAGCAGTTACTCAGAGTCCCAACTGAATCGGTATTTT